The 23 T cell receptor beta chains given below trace back to one sample, sequenced in a study of blood T cell repertoires in COVID-19. Assay: immunoSEQ multiplex PCR; the TCRdb copy retains only in-frame clones and omits some. The table lists about 160,000 clones, approximately 90% of them singletons. Material for sequencing was PBMCs or T cells enriched from blood (not recorded which). The receptors come from a middle-aged woman who had been exposed to COVID-19.

The rearrangement joins TRBV28 to TRBJ2-7, with a possible D match to TRBD1 (6 bases). This CDR3 has 15 residues. The germline V gene has CDR1 MDHEN and CDR2 SYDVKM. Trimming cost V 1 base and J 6 bases, with 16 bases left between them. CDR3 sequence: CASSLSNRVSSEQYF. The CDR3 DNA sequence: TGTGCCAGCAGTTTATCTAACAGGGTCTCATCCGAGCAGTACTTC.

The chain joins TRBV6-1 to TRBJ1-5, with TRBD1 matching 9 bases. CDR1 is MNHNS, CDR2 SASEGT, per germline. The trim removed 1 base at V and 5 bases at J, leaving 6 bases unmatched. This CDR3 is 16 amino acids long. CDR3 sequence: CASSEVNRGRDQPQHF. CDR3 sequence (DNA): TGTGCCAGCAGTGAAGTTAACAGGGGGCGGGATCAGCCCCAGCATTTT.

This clone was detected once. The V and J genes are TRBV4-1 and TRBJ1-2, with D tentatively TRBD1 (6 bases). The V and J ends lost 4 bases and 4 bases respectively, with 13 bases between them. There are 14 residues in the CDR3. CDR1 is MGHRA, CDR2 YSYEKL, per germline. The CDR3 region is CASSRKGEGYGYTF. The CDR3 DNA follows: TGCGCCAGCAGCCGAAAGGGGGAGGGCTATGGCTACACCTTC.

The rearrangement joins TRBV5-1 to TRBJ2-7; D is unresolved. V was pared by 0 bases and J by 5 bases, with 9 bases between. Germline assignment: CDR1 SGHRS and CDR2 YFSETQ. This CDR3 contains 13 residues. The CDR3 DNA is TGCGCCAGCAGCTTGGAAACAATCGACGAGCAGTACTTC. As protein: CASSLETIDEQYF. Based on the CDR3 plus reference TRBV5-1 and TRBJ2-7, the full variable domain is KAGVTQTPRYLIKTRGQQVTLSCSPISGHRSVSWYQQTPGQGLQFLFEYFSETQRNKGNFPGRFSGRQFSNSRSEMNVSTLELGDSALYLCASSLETIDEQYFGPGTRLTVT.

The chain employs TRBV27 and TRBJ1-2, with 9 nucleotides matching TRBD1. The CDR3 covers 14 residues. The germline V gene has CDR1 MNHEY and CDR2 SMNVEV (reference sequence). V dropped 6 bases and J dropped 4; count of bases not matched to a gene: 6. The CDR3 sequence: CASSPGQGSYGYTF. CDR3 DNA sequence: TGTGCCAGCAGCCCGGGACAGGGAAGCTATGGCTACACCTTC.

This chain uses TRBV12-5 with TRBJ1-5; D is unresolved. The CDR3 runs to 17 residues. The V gene lost 2 bases and the J gene lost 1 base, with 15 bases spanning the gap. Germline V lookup: CDR1 LGHNT, CDR2 FRNRAP. The DNA of the CDR3 is TGTGCTAGTGGTTTGCCCTCGACGCGGGGAAGCAATCAGCCCCAGCATTTT. Its translation: CASGLPSTRGSNQPQHF.

This clone appeared a single time. CDR3 sequence reads: CATSRDVGEDGYTF. DNA of the CDR3: TGTGCCACCAGCAGAGATGTAGGGGAGGATGGCTACACCTTC. The gene calls are TRBV15 and TRBJ1-2; tentatively, D is TRBD1 (5 bases). The CDR3 extends over 14 amino acids. CDR1 and CDR2 (germline): LNHNV, YYDKDF (reference sequence). The ends were cut back, 0 bases at V and 6 bases at J, with 11 bases in the middle.

The chain has TRBV24-1 and TRBJ2-5; D unresolved. The germline gives CDR1 KGHDR, CDR2 SFDVKD. V gave up 4 bases and J gave up 7 bases, with 15 bases separating them. The CDR3 contains 14 residues. The CDR3 loop reads CATSERQRKVTQYF. CDR3 nucleotide sequence: TGTGCCACCAGTGAGAGGCAACGAAAGGTGACCCAGTACTTC.

The CDR3: CASTQSRTNTEAFF. For the CDR3, the DNA is TGTGCCAGCACCCAATCCAGAACCAACACTGAAGCTTTCTTT. The V call is TRBV6-6, the J call TRBJ1-1; D unresolved. CDR3 length equals 14 residues. V was clipped by 7 bases and J by 2 bases, with 14 bases between them. Germline V gene lookup returns CDR1 MNHNY and CDR2 SVGAGI (reference sequence).

J is TRBJ1-2 and V is TRBV11-2; D is unclear. The CDR3 spans 13 residues. The germline V gene encodes CDR1 SGHAT and CDR2 FQNNGV. V shed 5 bases and J shed 3 bases, with 10 bases lying between them. As DNA, the CDR3 is TGTGCCAGCAGCCTTGACAACCACTATGGCTACACCTTC. It codes for CASSLDNHYGYTF.

The chain combines TRBV6-4 with TRBJ2-3, with TRBD2 matching over 8 bases. This CDR3 has 14 amino acids. V was pared by 6 bases and J by 4 bases, with 6 bases of the junction left unmatched. Per germline, CDR1 MRHNA and CDR2 SNTAGT. CDR3 coding DNA: TGTGCCAGCAGCACAGCGGGGGCACCAGATACGCAGTATTTT. Its protein product is CASSTAGAPDTQYF.

This chain links TRBV14 with TRBJ1-1; a weak D match, TRBD1 (5 bases). In germline, CDR1 is SGHDN, CDR2 FVKESK. Trimming cost V 4 bases and J 7 bases, with 22 bases left between them. The CDR3 consists of 16 residues. The CDR3 is CASSRRSPQGPSEAFF. The CDR3 nucleotides read TGTGCCAGCAGCCGTAGATCCCCGCAGGGCCCCAGTGAAGCTTTCTTT.

The rearrangement links TRBV11-2 to TRBJ2-5, with 8 bases that match TRBD1. Germline CDR1 reads SGHAT; CDR2 reads FQNNGV. V shed 1 base, J shed 1 base, and the junction held 5 bases outside the gene matches. The CDR3 length is 16 residues. The CDR3 reads CASSLGAGGAQETQYF. The CDR3 DNA sequence: TGTGCCAGCAGCTTAGGGGCAGGGGGCGCCCAAGAGACCCAGTACTTC.

The gene calls are TRBV5-4 and TRBJ2-5, with D maybe TRBD2 (6 bases). The CDR3 is 16 residues long. Germline V gives CDR1 SGHNT, CDR2 YYREEE (reference sequence). Trimming took off 4 bases at V and 5 bases at J, with 21 bases between the two ends. The CDR3 DNA reads TGTGCCAGCAGCGGCGGCGGGGACGTACCATGGGAGACCCAGTACTTC. The encoded protein is CASSGGGDVPWETQYF. The whole variable domain, filled in from reference TRBV5-4 and TRBJ2-5, reads ETGVTQSPTHLIKTRGQQVTLRCSSQSGHNTVSWYQQALGQGPQFIFQYYREEENGRGNFPPRFSGLQFPNYSSELNVNALELDDSALYLCASSGGGDVPWETQYFGPGTRLLVL.

The gene calls are TRBV9 and TRBJ1-1, with D unresolved. CDR3 length: 15 amino acids. Germline loops: CDR1 SGDLS, CDR2 YYNGEE. V was pared by 0 bases and J by 4 bases, with 13 bases between. CDR3 protein: CASSVATAGSTEAFF. The DNA of the CDR3 is TGTGCCAGCAGCGTAGCTACTGCAGGAAGCACTGAAGCTTTCTTT.

The V gene is TRBV27, the J gene TRBJ2-7; 7 nucleotides agree with TRBD1. The germline gives CDR1 MNHEY, CDR2 SMNVEV (reference sequence). The CDR3 spans 15 residues. Germline trimming cut 0 bases from V and 5 bases from J; bases unmatched to any gene: 7. CDR3 sequence reads: CASSLSTRGRDEQYF. CDR3 sequence (DNA): TGTGCCAGCAGTTTATCGACAAGGGGGCGCGACGAGCAGTACTTC.

The rearrangement joins TRBV5-1 to TRBJ2-1; D is unresolved. Trimming took off 4 bases at V and 1 base at J, with 18 bases between the two ends. The CDR3 is made up of 17 amino acids. The germline V gene has CDR1 SGHRS and CDR2 YFSETQ. CDR3 in amino acids: CASSTIGSASSYNEQFF. The CDR3 DNA is TGCGCCAGCAGCACGATAGGCAGCGCCAGTTCCTACAATGAGCAGTTCTTC.

V gene TRBV7-8 combines with J gene TRBJ2-7; TRBD1 aligns across 9 bases. The CDR3 loop spans 14 amino acids. Germline values: CDR1 SGHVS, CDR2 FQNEAQ. V lost 4 bases and J lost 2; bases outside the gene matches: 3. CDR3 region: CASSYGTGPYEQYF. CDR3 DNA: TGTGCCAGCAGCTATGGGACAGGGCCCTACGAGCAGTACTTC.

The chain combines TRBV4-1 with TRBJ1-5; D not certain. Germline lookup yields CDR1 MGHRA and CDR2 YSYEKL. V was cut by 0 bases and J by 5 bases, with 11 bases left in between. The CDR3 runs to 15 residues. CDR3 in amino acids: CASSQDIRVDQPQHF. CDR3 nucleotides: TGCGCCAGCAGCCAAGATATCCGCGTGGATCAGCCCCAGCATTTT.

The chain joins TRBV4-1 to TRBJ1-5; 8 bases align to TRBD1. The CDR3 is 16 amino acids. Germline CDR1 is MGHRA and CDR2 is YSYEKL. V shed 1 base, J shed 6 bases, and the junction held 8 bases outside the gene matches. For the CDR3, the DNA is TGCGCCAGCAGCCAAGTTCCGTTCAGGGGGCCTCAGCCCCAGCATTTT. Its translation is CASSQVPFRGPQPQHF.

V gene TRBV5-4 combines with J gene TRBJ1-2; D unclear. The CDR3 has 12 residues. The V gene's germline CDR1 is SGHNT and CDR2 YYREEE (reference sequence). V lost 4 bases and J 5 bases, leaving 9 bases between the germline ends. The CDR3 DNA sequence: TGTGCCAGCAGCACCCTATGGTATGGCTACACCTTC. Its translation: CASSTLWYGYTF.

The chain couples TRBV28 to TRBJ1-5; D is perhaps TRBD1 (6 bases). Germline-derived CDR1 and CDR2 are MDHEN and SYDVKM. The CDR3 is made up of 16 amino acids. The V and J ends lost 2 bases and 3 bases respectively, with 14 bases between them. CDR3 loop: CASSLAQGFNNQPQHF. The CDR3 DNA is TGTGCCAGCAGTTTAGCACAGGGATTTAACAATCAGCCCCAGCATTTT.

CDR3 sequence (DNA): TGTGCCAGCAGTTCCCCAGGGGACAGGGGCTCCTACGAGCAGTACTTC. Translating it yields CASSSPGDRGSYEQYF. This sequence joins TRBV28 and TRBJ2-7; 10 nucleotides line up with TRBD1. The length of the CDR3 is 16 residues. The V gene end was trimmed by 4 bases and the J gene end by 0 bases; junction bases not matched to a gene: 6. Germline CDR1 reads MDHEN; CDR2 reads SYDVKM.